This T cell receptor beta chain was captured in a study of blood T cell repertoires in COVID-19. On the study more broadly: Samples taken during acute and convalescent COVID-19 were collected in the United States, Italy and Spain.

This CDR3 has 13 residues. Germline V gives CDR1 SEHNR, CDR2 FQNEAQ (reference sequence). Trimming removed 1 base from V and 6 bases from J; junction bases left unmatched: 2. As handled by the study authors: The assay estimated nucleated cells by amplifying reference gene primers. Measured with immunoSEQ multiplex PCR; TCRdb has only the in-frame clones, and not every one. V, J and clone size reflect that table, while D and trimming were determined from the DNA. The repertoire consists of about 280,000 clones, with roughly 89% occurring once and the leading ten covering less than 2%. Recruits, aged roughly 18 to 89 years, lived in 24 US areas. In Cohort 3, a recovered donor had either two negative PCRs, clearance, or symptom resolution.

The TCR originated in a woman in her fifties or sixties who had recovered from COVID-19. J is TRBJ1-2 and V is TRBV7-9, with 7 nucleotides matching TRBD1. Sequencing used PBMCs or T cells enriched from blood (not recorded which). As DNA, the CDR3 is TGTGCCAGCAGCTTAGTCCAGGGGGATGGCTACACCTTC. This codes for CASSLVQGDGYTF. The full variable domain, with the rest looked up from reference TRBV7-9 and TRBJ1-2, is DTGVSQNPRHKITKRGQNVTFRCDPISEHNRLYWYRQTLGQGPEFLTYFQNEAQLEKSRLLSDRFSAERPKGSFSTLEIQRTEQGDSAMYLCASSLVQGDGYTFGSGTRLTVV.